These 8 T cell receptor beta chains came from one sample sequenced in a study of blood T cell repertoires in COVID-19. Libraries were prepared by immunoSEQ multiplex PCR; TCRdb keeps only in-frame clonotypes and omits some of them. The table records more than 200,000 clones, around 87% of them present only once. The material sequenced was PBMCs or T cells enriched from blood (not recorded which). The receptors originated from a young man in a cohort exposed to, infected with or recovered from COVID-19 (not recorded which).

The chain employs TRBV6-2 or TRBV6-3 and TRBJ2-1; 7 nucleotides match TRBD2. CDR1 is MNHEY and CDR2 is SVGEGT in the germline V gene. The junction had 9 bases not matched to a gene; V was cut back by 5 bases and J by 8 bases. The length of the CDR3 is 14 residues. The CDR3 region has the DNA TGTGCCAGCAGTCGGAGCGGGGTTAACGATGAGCAGTTCTTC. This encodes CASSRSGVNDEQFF.

The CDR3, as DNA: TGTGCCACCGCTAGCGGGTCCTACAATGAGCAGTTCTTC. Translating it yields CATASGSYNEQFF. This rearrangement joins TRBV15 to TRBJ2-1; 8 positions match TRBD2. With 8 bases clipped from V and 1 base from J, the junction kept 1 base outside the gene matches. The CDR3 covers 13 residues. Germline CDR1 and CDR2: LNHNV and YYDKDF (reference sequence).

This chain joins TRBV5-6 and TRBJ1-2; the D gene is possibly TRBD1 (5 bases). V lost 0 bases and J lost 4, with 10 bases in between. The CDR3 runs 14 residues. Per germline, CDR1 SGHDT and CDR2 YYEEEE. In DNA form, the CDR3 reads TGTGCCAGCAGCTTGGATCTCAGGGTCTATGGCTACACCTTC. This translates into CASSLDLRVYGYTF.

The V call is TRBV11-3, the J call TRBJ2-2, with D perhaps matching TRBD1 (5 bases). The CDR3 covers 13 residues. Germline V gene sequence: CDR1 SGHNT, CDR2 YENEEA. V was cut by 5 bases and J by 5 bases, with 9 bases left in between. CDR3 amino acids: CASSPGPTGELFF. CDR3 in DNA: TGTGCCAGCAGCCCAGGGCCAACCGGGGAGCTGTTTTTT.

J is TRBJ1-5 and V is TRBV2, with D possibly TRBD1 on 6 matching bases. V lost 5 bases and J lost 1, with 15 bases in between. CDR3 length: 16 residues. The germline gives CDR1 SNHLY, CDR2 FYNNEI. The CDR3 region is CASSQSRGGSNQPQHF. CDR3 bases: TGTGCCAGCAGTCAAAGCAGGGGCGGGAGCAATCAGCCCCAGCATTTT.

The gene calls are TRBV23-1 and TRBJ1-1; unclear D gene. TRBV23-1 is labeled an ORF, and its function is uncertain. Deletions cut 4 bases from V and 1 base from J, with 19 bases between. This CDR3 is 17 amino acids long. The DNA for the CDR3 is TGCGCCAGCAGTCCAGGATGGCACCCCGCCTGGAACACTGAAGCTTTCTTT. It encodes CASSPGWHPAWNTEAFF.

This chain joins TRBV5-1 and TRBJ1-5, with 10 bases aligning to TRBD1. CDR3 length: 14 residues. The germline V gene has CDR1 SGHRS and CDR2 YFSETQ. V shed 2 bases and J 11 bases; nucleotides not matched to a gene: 7. The CDR3, as DNA: TGCGCCAGCAGCTTAGCCGGGACAGGGGATTCCCAGCATTTT. Translated: CASSLAGTGDSQHF. Full variable domain (rest looked up from reference TRBV5-1 and TRBJ1-5): KAGVTQTPRYLIKTRGQQVTLSCSPISGHRSVSWYQQTPGQGLQFLFEYFSETQRNKGNFPGRFSGRQFSNSRSEMNVSTLELGDSALYLCASSLAGTGDSQHFGDGTRLSIL.

The V gene is TRBV7-2, the J gene TRBJ1-4, with TRBD1 identical over 9 bases. Germline V CDR1 and CDR2: SGHTA, FQGNSA. After removal of 4 bases from V and 7 bases from J, the junction contained 7 bases not matched to a gene. The CDR3 runs 15 residues. CDR3 amino acids: CASSSTGGWGEKLFF. CDR3 nucleotides: TGTGCCAGCAGCTCGACAGGGGGTTGGGGTGAAAAACTGTTTTTT.